This is a list of T cell receptor beta chains from one sample in a study of blood T cells in healthy people across ages. TCRdb processed the 5' RACE reads anew with MiXCR; each CDR3 protein has one entry. The sample lists over a million distinct CDR3 sequences, roughly 43% occurring once. Material: blood. Every receptor here comes from a woman younger than 35 in good health. Both conserved end residues are part of each CDR3. The order of the fields is J gene, clone size, D gene, V gene, CDR3 protein, CDR3 DNA. The D gene is left open where the match is weak. Not every row has a clone size; where given, it reads once, few, many or a size class.

j_call: TRBJ1-2; clone_size: few; d_call: TRBD1; v_call: TRBV2; cdr3_aa: CASTGDREGYGYTF; cdr3_nt: TGTGCCAGCACCGGGGACAGGGAGGGCTATGGCTACACCTTC
j_call: TRBJ2-3; clone_size: .; d_call: TRBD1; v_call: TRBV6-5; cdr3_aa: CASSRQGLSTDTQYF; cdr3_nt: TGTGCCAGCAGTCGACAGGGTCTGTCCACAGATACGCAGTATTTT
j_call: TRBJ2-7; clone_size: few; d_call: TRBD2; v_call: TRBV27; cdr3_aa: CASSASGDYNEQYF; cdr3_nt: TGTGCCAGCAGTGCTAGCGGGGATTACAATGAGCAGTACTTC
j_call: TRBJ2-5; clone_size: .; d_call: .; v_call: TRBV21-1; cdr3_aa: CASSKEGVAGQIEQETQYF; cdr3_nt: TGTGCCAGCAGCAAAGAGGGGGTAGCGGGGCAGATAGAACAAGAGACCCAGTACTTC
j_call: TRBJ2-2; clone_size: .; d_call: TRBD2; v_call: TRBV9; cdr3_aa: CASSAREVLGPAGELFF; cdr3_nt: TGTGCCAGCAGCGCACGGGAGGTCCTCGGTCCCGCCGGGGAGCTGTTTTTT
j_call: TRBJ1-2; clone_size: few; d_call: TRBD1; v_call: TRBV12-3/TRBV12-4; cdr3_aa: CASSLEAGQGAFGYTF; cdr3_nt: TGTGCCAGCAGTTTAGAAGCGGGACAGGGGGCCTTTGGCTACACCTTC
j_call: TRBJ2-3; clone_size: .; d_call: TRBD2; v_call: TRBV10-3; cdr3_aa: CAISGAGDLTDTQYF; cdr3_nt: TGTGCCATCAGTGGAGCGGGGGACCTCACAGATACGCAGTATTTT
j_call: TRBJ2-7; clone_size: many; d_call: .; v_call: TRBV29-1; cdr3_aa: CSVEDTGSYEQYF; cdr3_nt: TGCAGCGTTGAAGATACAGGGTCCTACGAGCAGTACTTC
j_call: TRBJ2-1; clone_size: .; d_call: TRBD2; v_call: TRBV27; cdr3_aa: CAITPASGNEQFF; cdr3_nt: TGTGCCATCACACCAGCTAGCGGCAATGAGCAGTTCTTC
j_call: TRBJ1-1; clone_size: few; d_call: .; v_call: TRBV4-1; cdr3_aa: CASSQGLGHLMNTEAFF; cdr3_nt: TGCGCCAGCAGCCAAGGTCTCGGACACCTCATGAACACTGAAGCTTTCTTT
j_call: TRBJ1-5; clone_size: .; d_call: .; v_call: TRBV4-2; cdr3_aa: CASSQEGGPQPQHF; cdr3_nt: TGTGCCAGCAGCCAAGAAGGGGGACCTCAGCCCCAGCATTTT
j_call: TRBJ2-5; clone_size: .; d_call: .; v_call: TRBV18; cdr3_aa: CASSLYRVQGTQYF; cdr3_nt: TGTGCCAGCTCACTATACAGGGTTCAGGGGACCCAGTACTTC
j_call: TRBJ2-7; clone_size: .; d_call: TRBD2; v_call: TRBV7-9; cdr3_aa: CASSLARAGGYNEQYF; cdr3_nt: TGTGCCAGCAGCTTAGCGCGAGCGGGGGGTTACAATGAGCAGTACTTC
j_call: TRBJ2-5; clone_size: .; d_call: .; v_call: TRBV6-2/TRBV6-3; cdr3_aa: CASSYALGAKETQYF; cdr3_nt: TGTGCCAGCAGTTACGCTTTAGGGGCAAAAGAGACCCAGTACTTC
j_call: TRBJ1-1; clone_size: few; d_call: .; v_call: TRBV7-2; cdr3_aa: CASSLDRTLNTEAFF; cdr3_nt: TGTGCCAGCAGCTTAGACAGAACCCTGAACACTGAAGCTTTCTTT
j_call: TRBJ2-7; clone_size: few; d_call: .; v_call: TRBV25-1; cdr3_aa: CASSDLDYEQYF; cdr3_nt: TGTGCCAGCAGTGACCTAGACTACGAGCAGTACTTC
j_call: TRBJ1-2; clone_size: .; d_call: .; v_call: TRBV20-1; cdr3_aa: CSALIFDRLFNYGYTF; cdr3_nt: TGCAGTGCTTTGATCTTCGACAGGCTTTTCAACTATGGCTACACCTTC
j_call: TRBJ2-1; clone_size: .; d_call: .; v_call: TRBV7-9; cdr3_aa: CASSPTGTGRNEQFF; cdr3_nt: TGTGCCAGCAGCCCAACAGGAACGGGACGCAATGAGCAGTTCTTC
j_call: TRBJ2-5; clone_size: .; d_call: TRBD1; v_call: TRBV29-1; cdr3_aa: CSVAGTGGYQETQYF; cdr3_nt: TGCAGCGTAGCCGGGACAGGGGGTTACCAAGAGACCCAGTACTTC
j_call: TRBJ1-2; clone_size: .; d_call: .; v_call: TRBV29-1; cdr3_aa: CSTEPPAGTLYYGYTF; cdr3_nt: TGCAGCACCGAGCCCCCGGCTGGAACGCTTTACTATGGCTACACCTTC
j_call: TRBJ2-1; clone_size: .; d_call: TRBD2; v_call: TRBV6-2/TRBV6-3; cdr3_aa: CASSATGTSGGGQFF; cdr3_nt: TGTGCCAGCAGTGCAACCGGGACTAGCGGGGGAGGGCAGTTCTTC
j_call: TRBJ2-1; clone_size: .; d_call: .; v_call: TRBV3-1; cdr3_aa: CASSQTALASHEQFF; cdr3_nt: TGTGCCAGCAGCCAGACCGCGCTAGCGTCGCATGAGCAGTTCTTC
j_call: TRBJ1-2; clone_size: .; d_call: .; v_call: TRBV9; cdr3_aa: CASSPGGKPLASGYTF; cdr3_nt: TGTGCCAGCAGCCCTGGGGGGAAGCCCTTGGCTTCAGGCTACACCTTC
j_call: TRBJ1-5; clone_size: .; d_call: .; v_call: TRBV27; cdr3_aa: CASSLTYGDQPQHF; cdr3_nt: TGTGCCAGCAGTTTAACATATGGAGATCAGCCCCAGCATTTT
j_call: TRBJ2-5; clone_size: few; d_call: .; v_call: TRBV7-7; cdr3_aa: CASSVDTDQETQYF; cdr3_nt: TGTGCTAGCAGCGTTGACACGGACCAAGAGACCCAGTACTTC
j_call: TRBJ2-1; clone_size: few; d_call: .; v_call: TRBV12-3/TRBV12-4; cdr3_aa: CASSSSWREPYNEQFF; cdr3_nt: TGTGCCAGCAGTTCTTCCTGGAGGGAGCCTTACAATGAGCAGTTCTTC
j_call: TRBJ1-2; clone_size: .; d_call: TRBD1; v_call: TRBV27; cdr3_aa: CASSRQGGDNYGYTF; cdr3_nt: TGTGCCAGCAGCCGACAGGGGGGAGATAACTATGGCTACACCTTC
j_call: TRBJ2-3; clone_size: few; d_call: .; v_call: TRBV6-6; cdr3_aa: CASINQPATDTQYF; cdr3_nt: TGTGCCAGCATCAATCAGCCGGCCACAGATACGCAGTATTTT
j_call: TRBJ2-5; clone_size: .; d_call: .; v_call: TRBV12-3/TRBV12-4; cdr3_aa: CASSLGYQQYF; cdr3_nt: TGTGCCAGCAGTTTAGGTTACCAGCAGTACTTC
j_call: TRBJ1-5; clone_size: few; d_call: .; v_call: TRBV6-2/TRBV6-3; cdr3_aa: CASSFSDRLYQPQHF; cdr3_nt: TGTGCCAGCAGTTTTTCAGACAGGTTGTATCAGCCCCAGCATTTT
j_call: TRBJ1-4; clone_size: few; d_call: .; v_call: TRBV30; cdr3_aa: CAWRTYEKLFF; cdr3_nt: TGTGCCTGGAGGACCTACGAAAAACTGTTTTTT
j_call: TRBJ2-7; clone_size: .; d_call: .; v_call: TRBV15; cdr3_aa: CATNSYRGSYEQYF; cdr3_nt: TGTGCCACCAACAGTTATAGGGGCTCCTACGAGCAGTACTTC
j_call: TRBJ2-7; clone_size: few; d_call: TRBD2; v_call: TRBV3-1; cdr3_aa: CASSQDRAGGAYEQYF; cdr3_nt: TGTGCCAGCAGCCAAGATAGGGCGGGAGGCGCATACGAGCAGTACTTC
j_call: TRBJ2-7; clone_size: .; d_call: TRBD2; v_call: TRBV6-2/TRBV6-3; cdr3_aa: CASSYSSDVAGEGSSYEQYF; cdr3_nt: TGTGCCAGCAGTTACTCGAGTGACGTAGCGGGAGAAGGAAGCTCCTACGAGCAGTACTTC
j_call: TRBJ2-1; clone_size: few; d_call: TRBD1; v_call: TRBV4-3; cdr3_aa: CASSDRGGRDEQFF; cdr3_nt: TGCGCCAGCAGCGACCGAGGGGGCAGGGATGAGCAGTTCTTC
j_call: TRBJ2-6; clone_size: few; d_call: .; v_call: TRBV7-9; cdr3_aa: CASSLPHGMTGANVLTF; cdr3_nt: TGTGCCAGCAGCTTACCCCATGGGATGACTGGGGCCAACGTCCTGACTTTC
j_call: TRBJ2-7; clone_size: .; d_call: .; v_call: TRBV7-9; cdr3_aa: CASSPTAEQYF; cdr3_nt: TGTGCAAGCAGCCCCACGGCTGAGCAGTACTTC
j_call: TRBJ2-1; clone_size: few; d_call: .; v_call: TRBV6-6; cdr3_aa: CASSYAGVSSYNEQFF; cdr3_nt: TGTGCCAGCAGTTACGCCGGGGTTAGCTCCTACAATGAGCAGTTCTTC
j_call: TRBJ2-7; clone_size: few; d_call: .; v_call: TRBV10-3; cdr3_aa: CAISEIGDEQYF; cdr3_nt: TGTGCCATCAGTGAGATTGGGGACGAGCAGTACTTC
j_call: TRBJ1-2; clone_size: .; d_call: .; v_call: TRBV25-1; cdr3_aa: CASSEFGDTNYGYTF; cdr3_nt: TGTGCCAGCAGTGAATTCGGGGACACAAACTATGGCTACACCTTC
j_call: TRBJ2-7; clone_size: once; d_call: .; v_call: TRBV11-2; cdr3_aa: CASSSPGGARSYEQYF; cdr3_nt: TGTGCCAGCAGCTCCCCGGGTGGGGCCCGGTCCTACGAGCAGTACTTC
j_call: TRBJ2-1; clone_size: .; d_call: TRBD2; v_call: TRBV13; cdr3_aa: CASSLAFASGLGEQFF; cdr3_nt: TGTGCCAGCAGCTTAGCTTTCGCTAGCGGGCTAGGGGAGCAGTTCTTC
j_call: TRBJ1-4; clone_size: few; d_call: .; v_call: TRBV7-2; cdr3_aa: CASSFWGAHEKLFF; cdr3_nt: TGTGCCAGCAGCTTTTGGGGGGCCCATGAAAAACTGTTTTTT
j_call: TRBJ2-1; clone_size: few; d_call: .; v_call: TRBV7-3; cdr3_aa: CATAQGGYNEQFF; cdr3_nt: TGTGCCACCGCACAGGGAGGGTACAATGAGCAGTTCTTC
j_call: TRBJ2-3; clone_size: few; d_call: TRBD2; v_call: TRBV20-1; cdr3_aa: CSARDPDVGLAGQSTDTQYF; cdr3_nt: TGCAGTGCTAGAGATCCCGACGTTGGACTAGCGGGACAATCCACAGATACGCAGTATTTT
j_call: TRBJ2-5; clone_size: .; d_call: TRBD1; v_call: TRBV20-1; cdr3_aa: CSARTGGLSNLQETQYF; cdr3_nt: TGCAGTGCGCGGACAGGGGGCCTATCTAATCTGCAAGAGACCCAGTACTTC
j_call: TRBJ1-4; clone_size: few; d_call: .; v_call: TRBV11-3; cdr3_aa: CASSLYRGEKLFF; cdr3_nt: TGTGCCAGCAGCTTATATAGGGGTGAAAAACTGTTTTTT
j_call: TRBJ1-4; clone_size: once; d_call: .; v_call: TRBV7-6; cdr3_aa: CASSYLIDYNEKLFF; cdr3_nt: TGTGCCAGCAGCTACCTGATAGACTATAATGAAAAACTGTTTTTT
j_call: TRBJ1-6; clone_size: .; d_call: TRBD1; v_call: TRBV5-1; cdr3_aa: CASSKGQGSSPLHF; cdr3_nt: TGCGCCAGCAGCAAAGGACAGGGCAGTTCACCCCTCCACTTT
j_call: TRBJ2-1; clone_size: .; d_call: .; v_call: TRBV4-1; cdr3_aa: CASSQHTGFSYNEQFF; cdr3_nt: TGCGCCAGCAGCCAACATACAGGTTTCTCCTACAATGAGCAGTTCTTC
j_call: TRBJ1-5; clone_size: .; d_call: TRBD1; v_call: TRBV6-5; cdr3_aa: CASSYSGQGIFQPQHF; cdr3_nt: TGTGCCAGCAGTTACTCGGGACAGGGGATATTTCAGCCCCAGCATTTT
j_call: TRBJ1-2; clone_size: .; d_call: .; v_call: TRBV4-2; cdr3_aa: CASSPNPVPVGYTF; cdr3_nt: TGTGCCAGCAGCCCGAATCCGGTCCCTGTCGGCTACACCTTC
j_call: TRBJ2-7; clone_size: few; d_call: TRBD1; v_call: TRBV7-9; cdr3_aa: CASSTKQGFRYEQYF; cdr3_nt: TGTGCCAGCAGCACGAAACAGGGGTTTAGGTACGAGCAGTACTTC
j_call: TRBJ2-7; clone_size: .; d_call: TRBD1; v_call: TRBV20-1; cdr3_aa: CSVPDRGKLVRQYF; cdr3_nt: TGCAGTGTTCCGGACAGGGGGAAGTTAGTAAGGCAGTACTTC
j_call: TRBJ2-7; clone_size: .; d_call: TRBD1; v_call: TRBV13; cdr3_aa: CASTQTGELYEQYF; cdr3_nt: TGTGCCAGCACCCAAACAGGGGAACTCTACGAGCAGTACTTC
j_call: TRBJ2-7; clone_size: .; d_call: TRBD2; v_call: TRBV6-4; cdr3_aa: CACSGLAGANEQYF; cdr3_nt: TGTGCCTGCAGTGGACTAGCGGGGGCCAATGAGCAGTACTTC
j_call: TRBJ2-2; clone_size: few; d_call: TRBD1; v_call: TRBV12-3/TRBV12-4; cdr3_aa: CASTKQGGTTGELFF; cdr3_nt: TGTGCCAGCACCAAACAGGGGGGCACCACCGGGGAGCTGTTTTTT
j_call: TRBJ2-7; clone_size: .; d_call: .; v_call: TRBV4-1; cdr3_aa: CASSQSIGVLERSYEQYF; cdr3_nt: TGCGCCAGCAGCCAATCTATAGGGGTTCTGGAGCGGTCCTACGAGCAGTACTTC